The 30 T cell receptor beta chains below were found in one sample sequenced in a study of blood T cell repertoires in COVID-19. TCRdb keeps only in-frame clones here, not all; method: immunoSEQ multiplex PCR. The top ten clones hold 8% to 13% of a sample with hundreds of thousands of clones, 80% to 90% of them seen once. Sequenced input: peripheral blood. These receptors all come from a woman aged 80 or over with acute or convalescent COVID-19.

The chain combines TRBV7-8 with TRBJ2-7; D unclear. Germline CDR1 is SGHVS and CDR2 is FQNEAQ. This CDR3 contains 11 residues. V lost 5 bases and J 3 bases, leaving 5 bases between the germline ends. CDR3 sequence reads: CASSPNYEQYF. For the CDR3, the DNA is TGTGCCAGCAGCCCAAACTACGAGCAGTACTTC.

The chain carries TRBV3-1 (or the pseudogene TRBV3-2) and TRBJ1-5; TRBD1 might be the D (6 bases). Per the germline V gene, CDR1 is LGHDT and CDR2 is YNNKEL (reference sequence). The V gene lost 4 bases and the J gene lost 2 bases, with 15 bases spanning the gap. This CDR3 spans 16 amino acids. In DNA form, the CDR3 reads TGTGCCAGCAGCCGCAGAGGGGGGGCTGGCAATCAGCCCCAGCATTTT. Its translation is CASSRRGGAGNQPQHF.

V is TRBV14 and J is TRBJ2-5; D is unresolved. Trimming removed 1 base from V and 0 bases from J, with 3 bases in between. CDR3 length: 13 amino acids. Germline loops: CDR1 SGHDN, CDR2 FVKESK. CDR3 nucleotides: TGTGCCAGCAGCCAAGCGTACCAAGAGACCCAGTACTTC. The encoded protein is CASSQAYQETQYF.

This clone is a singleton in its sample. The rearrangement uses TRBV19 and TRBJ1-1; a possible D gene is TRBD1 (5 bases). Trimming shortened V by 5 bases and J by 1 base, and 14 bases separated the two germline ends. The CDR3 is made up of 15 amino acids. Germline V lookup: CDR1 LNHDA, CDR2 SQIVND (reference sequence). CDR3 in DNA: TGTGCCAGTAGTCTCCGCGTTACAGGGAACACTGAAGCTTTCTTT. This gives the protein CASSLRVTGNTEAFF.

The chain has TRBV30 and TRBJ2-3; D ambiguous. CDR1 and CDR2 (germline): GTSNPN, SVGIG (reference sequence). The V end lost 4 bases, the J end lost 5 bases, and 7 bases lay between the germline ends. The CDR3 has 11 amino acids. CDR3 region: CAWMTLDTQYF. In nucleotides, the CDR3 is TGTGCCTGGATGACTTTAGATACGCAGTATTTT.

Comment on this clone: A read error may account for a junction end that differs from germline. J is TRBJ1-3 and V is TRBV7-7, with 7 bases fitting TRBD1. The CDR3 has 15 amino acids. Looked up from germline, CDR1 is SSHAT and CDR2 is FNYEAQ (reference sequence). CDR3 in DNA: TGTGCTAGCAGCCCTGGACAGGCCTCTGGAAACACCATATATTTT. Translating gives CASSPGQASGNTIYF.

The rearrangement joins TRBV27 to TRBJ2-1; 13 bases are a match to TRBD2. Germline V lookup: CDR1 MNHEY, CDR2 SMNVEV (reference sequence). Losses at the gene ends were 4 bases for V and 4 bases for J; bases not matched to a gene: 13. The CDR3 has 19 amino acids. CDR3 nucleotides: TGTGCCAGCAGTTCTTACCGGGGGACTAGCGGGGCGGATTACAATGAGCAGTTCTTC. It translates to CASSSYRGTSGADYNEQFF.

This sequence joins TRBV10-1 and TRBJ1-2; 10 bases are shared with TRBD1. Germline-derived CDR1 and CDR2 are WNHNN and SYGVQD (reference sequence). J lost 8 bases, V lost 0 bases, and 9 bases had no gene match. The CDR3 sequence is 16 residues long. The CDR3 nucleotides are TGCGCCAGCAGTGAGTCTCGGGACAGGGGACACAACGGCTACACCTTC. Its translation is CASSESRDRGHNGYTF.

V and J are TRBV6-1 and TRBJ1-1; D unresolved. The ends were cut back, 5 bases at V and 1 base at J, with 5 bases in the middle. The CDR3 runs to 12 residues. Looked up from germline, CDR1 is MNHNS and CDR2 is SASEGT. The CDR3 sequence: CASSYRNTEAFF. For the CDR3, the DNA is TGTGCCAGCAGTTATAGGAACACTGAAGCTTTCTTT.

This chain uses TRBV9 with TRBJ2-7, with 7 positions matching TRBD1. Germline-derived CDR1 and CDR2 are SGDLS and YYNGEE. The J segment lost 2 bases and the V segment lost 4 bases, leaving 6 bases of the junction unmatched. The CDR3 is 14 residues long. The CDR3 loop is CASSLRTGAYEQYF. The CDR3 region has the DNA TGTGCCAGCAGCCTCCGGACAGGCGCCTACGAGCAGTACTTC.

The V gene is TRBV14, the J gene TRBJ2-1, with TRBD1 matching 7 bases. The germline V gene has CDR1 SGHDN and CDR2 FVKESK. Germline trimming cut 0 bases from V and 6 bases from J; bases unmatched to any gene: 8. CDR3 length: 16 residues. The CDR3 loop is CASSQEQGQMANEQFF. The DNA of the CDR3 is TGTGCCAGCAGCCAAGAACAGGGGCAAATGGCCAATGAGCAGTTCTTC.

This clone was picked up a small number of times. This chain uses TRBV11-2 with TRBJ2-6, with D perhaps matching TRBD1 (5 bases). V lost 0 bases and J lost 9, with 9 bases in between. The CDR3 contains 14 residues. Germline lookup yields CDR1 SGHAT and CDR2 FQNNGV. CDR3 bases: TGTGCCAGCAGCTTAGACAGGGTTGTCAACGTCCTGACTTTC. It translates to CASSLDRVVNVLTF.

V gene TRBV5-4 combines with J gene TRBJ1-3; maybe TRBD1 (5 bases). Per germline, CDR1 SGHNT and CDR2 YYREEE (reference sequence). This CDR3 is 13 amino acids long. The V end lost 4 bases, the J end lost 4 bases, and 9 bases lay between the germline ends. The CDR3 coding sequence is TGTGCCAGCAGCGGTCGGACAGGAAACACCATATATTTT. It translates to CASSGRTGNTIYF.

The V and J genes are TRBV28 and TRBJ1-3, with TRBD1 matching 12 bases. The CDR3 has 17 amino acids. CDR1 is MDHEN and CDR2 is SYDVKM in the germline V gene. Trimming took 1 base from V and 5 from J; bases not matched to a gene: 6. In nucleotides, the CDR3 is TGTGCCAGCAGTTTATCCGGGACAGGGGGCAAACGAAACACCATATATTTT. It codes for CASSLSGTGGKRNTIYF.

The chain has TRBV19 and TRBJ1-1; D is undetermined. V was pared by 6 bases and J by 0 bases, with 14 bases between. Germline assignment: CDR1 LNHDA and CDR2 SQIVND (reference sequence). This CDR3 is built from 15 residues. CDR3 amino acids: CASSPAGRVNTEAFF. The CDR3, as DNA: TGTGCCAGTAGCCCAGCCGGGAGGGTGAACACTGAAGCTTTCTTT.

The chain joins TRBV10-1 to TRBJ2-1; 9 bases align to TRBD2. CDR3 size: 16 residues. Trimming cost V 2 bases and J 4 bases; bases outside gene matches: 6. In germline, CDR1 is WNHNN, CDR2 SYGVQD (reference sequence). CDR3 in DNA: TGCGCCAGCAGTGAGGTGAGGACTAGCGCTTACAATGAGCAGTTCTTC. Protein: CASSEVRTSAYNEQFF.

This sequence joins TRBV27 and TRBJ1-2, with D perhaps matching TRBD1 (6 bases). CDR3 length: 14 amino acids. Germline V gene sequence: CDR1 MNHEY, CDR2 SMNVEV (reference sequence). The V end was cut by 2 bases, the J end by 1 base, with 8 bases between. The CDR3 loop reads CASSLMDSNYGYTF. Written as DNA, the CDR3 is TGTGCCAGCAGTTTAATGGACAGTAACTATGGCTACACCTTC.

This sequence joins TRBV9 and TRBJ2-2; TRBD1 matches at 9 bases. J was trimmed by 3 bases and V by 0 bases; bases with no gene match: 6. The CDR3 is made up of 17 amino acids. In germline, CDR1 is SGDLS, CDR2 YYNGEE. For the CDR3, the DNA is TGTGCCAGCAGCGTAGGGCTGGGACAGGGATACACCGGGGAGCTGTTTTTT. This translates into CASSVGLGQGYTGELFF.

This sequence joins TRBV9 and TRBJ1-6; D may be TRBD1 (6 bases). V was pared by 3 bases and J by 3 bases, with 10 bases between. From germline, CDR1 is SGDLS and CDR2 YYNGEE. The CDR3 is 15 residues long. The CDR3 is CASSATGDYNSPLHF. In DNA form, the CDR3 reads TGTGCCAGCAGCGCGACAGGCGACTATAATTCACCCCTCCACTTT.

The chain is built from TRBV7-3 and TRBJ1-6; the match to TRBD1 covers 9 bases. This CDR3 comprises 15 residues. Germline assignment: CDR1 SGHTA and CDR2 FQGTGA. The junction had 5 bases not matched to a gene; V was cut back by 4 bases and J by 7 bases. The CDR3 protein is CASSSTGQGNSPLHF. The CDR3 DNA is TGTGCCAGCAGCTCGACGGGACAGGGAAATTCACCCCTCCACTTT.

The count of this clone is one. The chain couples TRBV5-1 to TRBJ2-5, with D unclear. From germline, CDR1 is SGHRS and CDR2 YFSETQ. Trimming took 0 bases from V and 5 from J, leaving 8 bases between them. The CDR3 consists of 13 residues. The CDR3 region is CASSLGIAETQYF. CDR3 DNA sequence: TGCGCCAGCAGCTTGGGGATAGCCGAGACCCAGTACTTC.

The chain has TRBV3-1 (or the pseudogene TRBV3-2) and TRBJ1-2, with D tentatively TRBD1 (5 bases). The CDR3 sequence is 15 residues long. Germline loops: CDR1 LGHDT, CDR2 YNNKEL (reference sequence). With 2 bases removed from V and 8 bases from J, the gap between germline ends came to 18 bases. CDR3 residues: CASSQRTGRGEGYTF. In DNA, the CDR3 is TGTGCCAGCAGCCAAAGAACTGGGAGGGGAGAGGGCTACACCTTC.

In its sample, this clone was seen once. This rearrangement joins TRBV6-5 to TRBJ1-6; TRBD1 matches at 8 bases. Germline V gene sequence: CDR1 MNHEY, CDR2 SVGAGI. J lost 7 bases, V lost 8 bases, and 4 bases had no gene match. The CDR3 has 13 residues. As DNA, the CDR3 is TGTGCCAGCGGACAGGGTTTCAATTCACCCCTCCACTTT. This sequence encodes CASGQGFNSPLHF.

The CDR3: CATSSHTGVPYEQYF. Written as DNA, the CDR3 is TGTGCCACCAGCAGTCATACAGGGGTACCCTACGAGCAGTACTTC. The chain recombines TRBV15 with TRBJ2-7; TRBD1 matches at 7 bases. This CDR3 is 15 amino acids long. After removal of 3 bases from V and 2 bases from J, the junction contained 7 bases not matched to a gene. The germline V gene has CDR1 LNHNV and CDR2 YYDKDF (reference sequence).

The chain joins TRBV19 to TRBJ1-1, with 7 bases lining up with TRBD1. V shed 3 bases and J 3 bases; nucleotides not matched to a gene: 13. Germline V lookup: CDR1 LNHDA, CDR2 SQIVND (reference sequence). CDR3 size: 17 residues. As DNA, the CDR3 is TGTGCCAGTAGTATGACAGGGCCGGGGTTTTCGGACACTGAAGCTTTCTTT. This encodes CASSMTGPGFSDTEAFF.

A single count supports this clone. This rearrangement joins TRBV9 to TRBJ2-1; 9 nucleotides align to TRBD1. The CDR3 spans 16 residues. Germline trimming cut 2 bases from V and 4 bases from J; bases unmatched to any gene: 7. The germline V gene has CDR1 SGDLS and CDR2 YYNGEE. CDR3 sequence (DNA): TGTGCCAGCAGCGTCCAGACGGGACAGGGTTACAATGAGCAGTTCTTC. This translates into CASSVQTGQGYNEQFF. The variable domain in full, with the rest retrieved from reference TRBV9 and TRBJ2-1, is DSGVTQTPKHLITATGQRVTLRCSPRSGDLSVYWYQQSLDQGLQFLIQYYNGEERAKGNILERFSAQQFPDLHSELNLSSLELGDSALYFCASSVQTGQGYNEQFFGPGTRLTVL.

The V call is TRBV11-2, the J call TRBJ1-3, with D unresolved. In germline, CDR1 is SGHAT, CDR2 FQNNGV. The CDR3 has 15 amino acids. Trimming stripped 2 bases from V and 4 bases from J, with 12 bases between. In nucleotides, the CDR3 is TGTGCCAGCAGCTTACGACACGGAGGGGGAAACACCATATATTTT. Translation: CASSLRHGGGNTIYF. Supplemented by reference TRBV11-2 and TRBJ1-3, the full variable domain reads EAGVAQSPRYKIIEKRQSVAFWCNPISGHATLYWYQQILGQGPKLLIQFQNNGVVDDSQLPKDRFSAERLKGVDSTLKIQPAKLEDSAVYLCASSLRHGGGNTIYFGEGSWLTVV.

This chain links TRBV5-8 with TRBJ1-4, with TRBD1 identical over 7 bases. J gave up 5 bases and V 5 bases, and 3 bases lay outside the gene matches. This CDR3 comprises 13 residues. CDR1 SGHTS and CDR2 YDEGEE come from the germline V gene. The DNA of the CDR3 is TGTGCCAGCAGACCCAGGGGGAATGAAAAACTGTTTTTT. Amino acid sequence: CASRPRGNEKLFF.

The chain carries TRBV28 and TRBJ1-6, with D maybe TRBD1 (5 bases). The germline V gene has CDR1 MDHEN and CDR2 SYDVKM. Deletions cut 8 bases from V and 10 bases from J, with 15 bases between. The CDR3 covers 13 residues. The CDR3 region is CASRQGMGSPLHF. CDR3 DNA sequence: TGTGCCAGCCGGCAGGGTATGGGATCACCCCTCCACTTT.

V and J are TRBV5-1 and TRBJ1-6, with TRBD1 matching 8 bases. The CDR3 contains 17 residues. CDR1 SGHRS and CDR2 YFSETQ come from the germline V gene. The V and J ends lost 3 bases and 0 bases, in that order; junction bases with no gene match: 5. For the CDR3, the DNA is TGCGCCAGCAGCTCCCGGGACAGGAGCTCCTATAATTCACCCCTCCACTTT. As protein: CASSSRDRSSYNSPLHF.